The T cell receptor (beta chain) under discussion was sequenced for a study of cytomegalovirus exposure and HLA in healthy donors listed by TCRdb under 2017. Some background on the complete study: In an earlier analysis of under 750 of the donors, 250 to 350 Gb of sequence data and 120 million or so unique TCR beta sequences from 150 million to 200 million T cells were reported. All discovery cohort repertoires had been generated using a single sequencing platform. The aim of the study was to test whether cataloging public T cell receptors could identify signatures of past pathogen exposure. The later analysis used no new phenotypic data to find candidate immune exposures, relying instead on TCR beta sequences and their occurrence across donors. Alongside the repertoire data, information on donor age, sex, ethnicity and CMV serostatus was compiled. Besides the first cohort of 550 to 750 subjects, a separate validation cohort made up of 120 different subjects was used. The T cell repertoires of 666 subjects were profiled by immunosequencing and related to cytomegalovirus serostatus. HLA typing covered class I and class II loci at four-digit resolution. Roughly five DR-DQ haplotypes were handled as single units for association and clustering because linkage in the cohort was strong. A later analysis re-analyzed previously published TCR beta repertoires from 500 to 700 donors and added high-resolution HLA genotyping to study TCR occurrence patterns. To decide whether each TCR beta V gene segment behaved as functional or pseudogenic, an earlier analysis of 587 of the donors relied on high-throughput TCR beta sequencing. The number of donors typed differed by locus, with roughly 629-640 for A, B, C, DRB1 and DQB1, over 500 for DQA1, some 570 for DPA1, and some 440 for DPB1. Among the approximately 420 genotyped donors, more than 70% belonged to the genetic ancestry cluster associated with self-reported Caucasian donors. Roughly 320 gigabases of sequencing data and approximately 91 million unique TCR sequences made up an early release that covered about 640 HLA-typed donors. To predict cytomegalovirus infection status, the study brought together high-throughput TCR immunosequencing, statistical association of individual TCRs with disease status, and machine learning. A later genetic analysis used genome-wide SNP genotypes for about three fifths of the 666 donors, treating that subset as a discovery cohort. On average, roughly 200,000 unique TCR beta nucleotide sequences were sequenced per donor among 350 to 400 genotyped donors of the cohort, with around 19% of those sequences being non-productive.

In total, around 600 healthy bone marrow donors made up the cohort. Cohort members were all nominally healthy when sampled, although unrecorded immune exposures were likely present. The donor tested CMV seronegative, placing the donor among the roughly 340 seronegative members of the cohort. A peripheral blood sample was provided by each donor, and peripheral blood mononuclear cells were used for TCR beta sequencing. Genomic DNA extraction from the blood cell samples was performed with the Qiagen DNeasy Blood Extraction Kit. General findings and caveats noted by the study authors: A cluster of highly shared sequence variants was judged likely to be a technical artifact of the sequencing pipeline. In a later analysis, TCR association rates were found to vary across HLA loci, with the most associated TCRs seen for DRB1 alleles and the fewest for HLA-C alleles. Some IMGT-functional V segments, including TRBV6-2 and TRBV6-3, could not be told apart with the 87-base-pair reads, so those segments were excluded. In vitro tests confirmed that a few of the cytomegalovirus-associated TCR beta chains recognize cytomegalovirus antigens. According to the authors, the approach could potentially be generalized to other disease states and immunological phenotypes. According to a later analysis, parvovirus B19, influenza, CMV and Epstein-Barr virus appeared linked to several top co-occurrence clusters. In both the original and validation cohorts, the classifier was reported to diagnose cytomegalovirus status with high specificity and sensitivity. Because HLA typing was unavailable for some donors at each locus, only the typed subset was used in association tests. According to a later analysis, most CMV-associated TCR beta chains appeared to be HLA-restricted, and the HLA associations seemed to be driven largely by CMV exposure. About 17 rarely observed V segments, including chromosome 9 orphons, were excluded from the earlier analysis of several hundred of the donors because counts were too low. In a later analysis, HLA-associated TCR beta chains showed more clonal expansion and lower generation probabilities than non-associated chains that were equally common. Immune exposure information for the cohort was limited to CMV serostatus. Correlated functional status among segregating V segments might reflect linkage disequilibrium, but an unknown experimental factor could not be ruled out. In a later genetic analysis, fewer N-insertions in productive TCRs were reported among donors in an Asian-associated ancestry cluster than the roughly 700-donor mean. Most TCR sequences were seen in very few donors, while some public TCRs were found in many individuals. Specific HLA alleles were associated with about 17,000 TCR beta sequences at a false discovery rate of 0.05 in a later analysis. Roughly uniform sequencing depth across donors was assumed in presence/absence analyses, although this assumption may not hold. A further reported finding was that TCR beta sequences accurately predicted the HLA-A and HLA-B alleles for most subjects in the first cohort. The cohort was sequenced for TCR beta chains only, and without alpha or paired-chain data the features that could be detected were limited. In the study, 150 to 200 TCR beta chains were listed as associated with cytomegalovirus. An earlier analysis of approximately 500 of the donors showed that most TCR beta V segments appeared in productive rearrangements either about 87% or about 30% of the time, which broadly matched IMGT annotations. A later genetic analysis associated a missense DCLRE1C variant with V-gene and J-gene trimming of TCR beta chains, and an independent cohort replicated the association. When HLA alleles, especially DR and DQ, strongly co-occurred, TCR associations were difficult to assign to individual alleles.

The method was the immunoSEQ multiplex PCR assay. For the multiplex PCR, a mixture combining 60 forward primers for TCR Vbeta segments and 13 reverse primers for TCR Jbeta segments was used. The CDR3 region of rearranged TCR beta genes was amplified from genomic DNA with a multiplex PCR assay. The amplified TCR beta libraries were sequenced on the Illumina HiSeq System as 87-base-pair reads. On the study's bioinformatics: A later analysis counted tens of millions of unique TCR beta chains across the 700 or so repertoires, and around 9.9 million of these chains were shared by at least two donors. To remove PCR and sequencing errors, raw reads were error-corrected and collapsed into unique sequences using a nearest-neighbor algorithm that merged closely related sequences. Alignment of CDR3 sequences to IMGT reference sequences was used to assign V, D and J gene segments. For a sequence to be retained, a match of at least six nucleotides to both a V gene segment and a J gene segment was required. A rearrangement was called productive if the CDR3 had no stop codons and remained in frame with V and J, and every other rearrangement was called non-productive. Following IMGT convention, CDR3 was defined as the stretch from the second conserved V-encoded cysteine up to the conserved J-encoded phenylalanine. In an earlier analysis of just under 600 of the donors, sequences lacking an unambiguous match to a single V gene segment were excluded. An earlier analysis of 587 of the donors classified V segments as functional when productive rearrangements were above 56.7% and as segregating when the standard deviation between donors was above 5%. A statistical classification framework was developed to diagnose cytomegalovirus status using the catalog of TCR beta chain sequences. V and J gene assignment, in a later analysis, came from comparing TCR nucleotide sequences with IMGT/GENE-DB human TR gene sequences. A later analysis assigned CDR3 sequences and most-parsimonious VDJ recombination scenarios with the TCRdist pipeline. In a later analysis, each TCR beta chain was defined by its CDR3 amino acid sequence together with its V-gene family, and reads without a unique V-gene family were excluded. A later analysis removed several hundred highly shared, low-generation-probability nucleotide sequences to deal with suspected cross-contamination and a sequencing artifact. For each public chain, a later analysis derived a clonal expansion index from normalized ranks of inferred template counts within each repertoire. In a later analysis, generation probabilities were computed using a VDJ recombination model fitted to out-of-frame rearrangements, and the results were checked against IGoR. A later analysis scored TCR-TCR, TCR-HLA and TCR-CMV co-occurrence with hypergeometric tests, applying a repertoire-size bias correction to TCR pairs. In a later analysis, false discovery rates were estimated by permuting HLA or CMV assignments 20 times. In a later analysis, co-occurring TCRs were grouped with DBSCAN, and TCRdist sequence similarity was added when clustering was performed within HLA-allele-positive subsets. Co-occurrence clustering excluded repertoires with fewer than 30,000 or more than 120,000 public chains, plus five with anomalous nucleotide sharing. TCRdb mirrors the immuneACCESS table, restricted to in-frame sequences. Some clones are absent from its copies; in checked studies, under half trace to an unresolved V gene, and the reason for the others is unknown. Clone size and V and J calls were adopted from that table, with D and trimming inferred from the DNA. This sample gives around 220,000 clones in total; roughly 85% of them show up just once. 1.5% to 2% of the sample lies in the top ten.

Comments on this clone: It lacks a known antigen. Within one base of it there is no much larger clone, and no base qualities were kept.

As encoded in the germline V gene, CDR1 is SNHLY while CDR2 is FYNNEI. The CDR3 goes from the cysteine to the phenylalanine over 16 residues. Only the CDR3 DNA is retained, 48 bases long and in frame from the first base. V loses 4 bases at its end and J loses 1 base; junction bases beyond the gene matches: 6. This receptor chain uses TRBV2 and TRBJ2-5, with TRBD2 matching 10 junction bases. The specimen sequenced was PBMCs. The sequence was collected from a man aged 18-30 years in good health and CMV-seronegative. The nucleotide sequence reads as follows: TGTGCCAGCAGTGTGGGGCTAGCGGGGGCCCAAGAGACCCAGTACTTC. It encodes CASSVGLAGAQETQYF. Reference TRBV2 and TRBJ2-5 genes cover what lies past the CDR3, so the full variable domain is EPEVTQTPSHQVTQMGQEVILRCVPISNHLYFYWYRQILGQKVEFLVSFYNNEISEKSEIFDDQFSVERPDGSNFTLKIRSTKLEDSAMYFCASSVGLAGAQETQYFGPGTRLLVL.